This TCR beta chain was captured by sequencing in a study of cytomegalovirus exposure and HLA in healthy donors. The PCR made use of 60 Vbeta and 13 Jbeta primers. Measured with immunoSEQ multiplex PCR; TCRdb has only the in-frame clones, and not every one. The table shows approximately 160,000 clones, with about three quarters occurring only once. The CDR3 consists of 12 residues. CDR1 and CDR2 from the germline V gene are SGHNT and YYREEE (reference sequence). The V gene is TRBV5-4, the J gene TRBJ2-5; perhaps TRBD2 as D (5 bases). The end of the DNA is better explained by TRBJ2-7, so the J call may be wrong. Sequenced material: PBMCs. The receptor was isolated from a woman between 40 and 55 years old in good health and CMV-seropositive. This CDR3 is CASSSTRNEQYF. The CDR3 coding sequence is TGTGCCAGCAGCTCCACTAGGAACGAGCAGTACTTC.